The clone carrying this TCR beta chain was recorded once. No antigen is known for it. V dropped 4 bases and J dropped 2; count of bases not matched to a gene: 15. CDR3 length equals 18 residues. The germline V gene encodes CDR1 SGHNT and CDR2 YYREEE (reference sequence). The data belong to a study of cytomegalovirus exposure and HLA in healthy donors. Findings and limits, study-wide: According to the study, about 180 TCR beta chains were cytomegalovirus-associated. A later analysis found TCR association rates differed by HLA locus, highest for DRB1 and lowest for HLA-C.

The PCR contained 60 Vbeta and 13 Jbeta primers. Source study methods: Approximately 87 million unique TCR beta chains, some 11 million shared, were counted in a later analysis. The table came from immunoSEQ multiplex PCR; TCRdb's copy has only in-frame clones and leaves some out. From that table come the V and J calls and clone size; the DNA was used to work out D and trimming. The sample includes about 120,000 clones, around 77% of them seen just once. The sequence was collected from a man between 18 and 29 years old in good health and CMV-seropositive. The sample comprised PBMCs. This chain connects TRBV5-4 to TRBJ1-1; 9 nucleotides line up with TRBD1. CDR3 nucleotide sequence: TGTGCCAGCAGCCAAGAGGGGGGACAGGGCTGGAGTAACACTGAAGCTTTCTTT. It translates to CASSQEGGQGWSNTEAFF.